This is a list of T cell receptor beta chains from one sample in a study of cytomegalovirus exposure and HLA in healthy donors. The protocol was immunoSEQ multiplex PCR, while the TCRdb copy is restricted to in-frame clones and leaves out a portion. The repertoire includes 120,000 or so clones, around three quarters of them detected once, and roughly 3.1% sits in the top ten. The sample was PBMCs. These receptors were obtained from a man aged 30-40 years in good health and CMV-seronegative. Each CDR3 is given with its conserved first and last residue. The D gene is left open where the match is weak. Clone size is stated in some rows and not others, as once, few, many or a class when expanded.

d_gene,abundance,v_gene,j_gene,CDR3aa,CDR3nt
.,few,TRBV7-2,TRBJ2-1,CASSLVQGSYNEQFF,TGTGCCAGCAGCTTAGTGCAGGGTTCCTACAATGAGCAGTTCTTC
.,.,TRBV5-6,TRBJ2-1,CASSLLTSRNEQFF,TGTGCCAGCAGCCTCTTGACTAGTCGGAATGAGCAGTTCTTC
TRBD1,.,TRBV6-5,TRBJ1-6,CASRHGQGTSPLHF,TGTGCCAGCAGGCATGGACAGGGGACTTCACCCCTCCACTTT
.,.,TRBV10-3,TRBJ1-1,CAISESWGGSGEAFF,TGTGCCATCAGTGAGTCGTGGGGGGGCTCGGGGGAAGCTTTCTTT
TRBD1,.,TRBV27,TRBJ1-4,CTSSPRPTGPRRGEKLFF,TGTACCAGCAGTCCACGCCCGACAGGGCCCCGTCGGGGAGAAAAACTGTTTTTT
.,once,TRBV27,TRBJ1-6,CASSLSGDSPLHF,TGTGCCAGCAGTTTATCGGGAGATTCACCCCTCCACTTT
TRBD1,.,TRBV30,TRBJ1-1,CAFIRDSGNTEAFF,TGTGCCTTCATCCGGGACAGTGGGAACACTGAAGCTTTCTTT
.,.,TRBV19,TRBJ1-5,CASSDLDSNQPQHF,TGTGCCAGTAGTGATCTGGACAGTAATCAGCCCCAGCATTTT
.,.,TRBV5-1,TRBJ2-3,CASSPRASGSTDTQYF,TGCGCCAGCAGCCCCCGGGCCAGCGGGAGCACAGATACGCAGTATTTT
TRBD1,.,TRBV5-1,TRBJ1-1,CASSSRGQGGTEAFF,TGCGCCAGCAGCTCGAGGGGACAGGGAGGCACTGAAGCTTTCTTT
.,.,TRBV30,TRBJ2-7,CAWGNWVPRGYEQYF,TGTGCCTGGGGGAATTGGGTCCCTCGGGGGTACGAGCAGTACTTC
TRBD1,.,TRBV5-1,TRBJ2-4,CASSLTGGANIQYF,TGCGCCAGCAGCTTGACAGGGGGCGCGAACATTCAGTACTTC
TRBD2,.,TRBV30,TRBJ2-2,CAFSGSRAGELFF,TGTGCCTTTAGCGGGAGCCGGGCCGGGGAGCTGTTTTTT
TRBD2,.,TRBV29-1,TRBJ2-5,CSAGMGGFIRETQYF,TGCAGCGCCGGAATGGGGGGGTTTATTCGGGAGACCCAGTACTTC
TRBD1,.,TRBV29-1,TRBJ2-1,CSVSPGGSSYNEQFF,TGCAGCGTTAGCCCAGGGGGCTCCTCCTACAATGAGCAGTTCTTC
.,.,TRBV4-1,TRBJ2-5,CASSQETGTLRETQYF,TGCGCCAGCAGCCAAGAGACCGGGACACTCAGGGAGACCCAGTACTTC
.,few,TRBV25-1,TRBJ1-3,CASTGPFGDTIYF,TGTGCCAGCACTGGGCCCTTCGGGGACACCATATATTTT
.,few,TRBV7-9,TRBJ2-7,CAIYSGPGVQYF,TGTGCCATTTACTCTGGACCGGGGGTGCAGTACTTC
.,.,TRBV19,TRBJ1-1,CASRTGFGGYTEAFF,TGTGCCAGTAGGACCGGGTTTGGGGGGTACACTGAAGCTTTCTTT
.,.,TRBV14,TRBJ1-5,CASSQQGNQPQHF,TGTGCCAGCAGTCAGCAGGGAAATCAGCCCCAGCATTTT
.,.,TRBV5-1,TRBJ2-3,CASSSGGYADTQYF,TGCGCCAGCAGCTCAGGAGGGTACGCAGATACGCAGTATTTT
.,few,TRBV27,TRBJ2-7,CASSLYRGSDEQYF,TGTGCCAGCAGTTTATATAGAGGGTCCGACGAGCAGTACTTC
TRBD1,.,TRBV4-1,TRBJ2-2,CASSQDRDRANTGELFF,TGCGCCAGCAGCCAAGATAGGGACAGGGCGAACACCGGGGAGCTGTTTTTT
.,.,TRBV9,TRBJ1-2,CASSVAGQSYGYTF,TGTGCCAGCAGCGTAGCTGGGCAGAGCTATGGCTACACCTTC
.,few,TRBV5-6,TRBJ1-1,CASSVQGMNTEAFF,TGTGCCAGCAGCGTACAGGGTATGAACACTGAAGCTTTCTTT
.,few,TRBV30,TRBJ1-2,CALRGGGYTF,TGTGCCCTAAGGGGTGGCGGCTACACCTTC
TRBD2,few,TRBV7-2,TRBJ2-7,CASSLAPSGGGSSYEQYF,TGTGCCAGCAGCTTAGCGCCGAGCGGGGGGGGATCATCCTACGAGCAGTACTTC